The 11 T cell receptor beta chains presented below share a single source sample, sequenced in a study of post-analysis software for immune sequencing data. Study-wide findings and caveats: Among 5 or 6 TRBV segments more frequent in patients than controls were TRBV5-6, TRBV5-1 and TRBV20-1.

No antigen has been identified for these receptors. Carried by the TCR beta cDNA libraries were unique molecular identifiers. TCRdb independently ran MiXCR on the PCR reads; one entry per CDR3 protein. The data show about 540,000 distinct CDR3 sequences, with around a third seen just once and roughly 6% held by the top ten. Sequenced input: blood. These receptor sequences come from a girl aged 2-17 years with multiple sclerosis.

The rearrangement uses TRBV20-1 and TRBJ1-4; tentatively, D is TRBD1 (6 bases). The CDR3 length is 14 residues. V was cut by 3 bases and J by 0 bases, with 8 bases left in between. The germline V gene has CDR1 DFQATT and CDR2 SNEGSKA (reference sequence). CDR3 amino acids: CSARAGATNEKLFF. The CDR3, as DNA: TGCAGTGCTAGGGCAGGGGCAACTAATGAAAAACTGTTTTTT.

This clonotype came up a few times. The V call is TRBV29-1, the J call TRBJ2-2; D gene unclear. Germline CDR1 is SQVTM and CDR2 is ANQGSEA. V dropped 7 bases and J dropped 3 bases, with 12 bases sitting between them. The length of the CDR3 is 13 residues. The CDR3 is CSAHARDTGELFF. Written as DNA, the CDR3 is TGCAGCGCCCATGCCAGAGACACCGGGGAGCTGTTTTTT.

This clonotype was seen ten or more times. The chain combines TRBV20-1 with TRBJ2-7, with 9 positions matching TRBD2. Germline CDR1 is DFQATT and CDR2 is SNEGSKA (reference sequence). The CDR3 loop spans 13 amino acids. J lost 5 bases, V lost 5 bases, and 7 bases had no gene match. CDR3 amino acids: CSAEASGEDEQYF. CDR3 bases: TGCAGTGCTGAGGCTAGCGGGGAAGACGAGCAGTACTTC.

This rearrangement joins TRBV12-3 or TRBV12-4 to TRBJ1-1; D is perhaps TRBD1 (6 bases). Deletions cut 4 bases from V and 2 bases from J, with 11 bases between. The CDR3 extends over 14 amino acids. The CDR3 reads CASSCTGLNTEAFF. Written as DNA, the CDR3 is TGTGCCAGCAGTTGTACAGGGTTAAACACTGAAGCTTTCTTT.

The rearrangement uses TRBV7-2 and TRBJ1-1; the D gene is possibly TRBD1 (5 bases). Trimming took off 4 bases at V and 6 bases at J, with 18 bases between the two ends. CDR1 is SGHTA, CDR2 FQGNSA, per germline. The CDR3 is 15 residues long. The CDR3 protein is CASSSLGGGTSEAFF. CDR3 nucleotides: TGTGCCAGCAGCTCCCTGGGGGGTGGGACTTCTGAAGCTTTCTTT. Looking up the rest from reference TRBV7-2 and TRBJ1-1 gives the full variable domain: GAGVSQSPSNKVTEKGKDVELRCDPISGHTALYWYRQSLGQGLEFLIYFQGNSAPDKSGLPSDRFSAERTGGSVSTLTIQRTQQEDSAVYLCASSSLGGGTSEAFFGQGTRLTVV.

This clonotype has just a few counts. The chain recombines TRBV28 with TRBJ2-1; D tentatively reads TRBD1 or TRBD2 (5 bases each). The CDR3 consists of 15 residues. Deletions cut 0 bases from V and 4 bases from J, with 10 bases between. Germline CDR1 and CDR2: MDHEN and SYDVKM. CDR3 sequence reads: CASSLWFREYNEQFF. CDR3 nucleotide sequence: TGTGCCAGCAGTTTATGGTTCAGGGAGTACAATGAGCAGTTCTTC.

This clonotype was counted only a few times. This chain uses TRBV29-1 with TRBJ2-3, with 10 bases that match TRBD1. Germline V CDR1 and CDR2: SQVTM, ANQGSEA. The CDR3 covers 13 residues. V was pared by 6 bases and J by 10 bases, with 10 bases of the junction left unmatched. This CDR3 is CSVTGQGGDAQYF. The CDR3 region has the DNA TGCAGCGTGACCGGACAGGGGGGGGATGCGCAGTATTTT.

The rearrangement uses TRBV4-1 and TRBJ2-3; TRBD1 matches 8 bases. This CDR3 is built from 16 residues. The germline V gene encodes CDR1 MGHRA and CDR2 YSYEKL. The ends lost 4 bases at V and 2 bases at J; junction bases unmatched: 8. CDR3 DNA sequence: TGCGCCAGCAGCCTTACCGTGACAGGGGCCACAGATACGCAGTATTTT. Translated, it gives CASSLTVTGATDTQYF.

The chain recombines TRBV20-1 with TRBJ2-7; 9 bases align to TRBD2. The J call may be in error: the DNA end matches TRBJ2-5 better. The length of the CDR3 is 17 residues. CDR1 is DFQATT, CDR2 SNEGSKA, per germline (reference sequence). CDR3 nucleotides: TGCAGTGCTAGCTTGGCTAGCGGGATTCCCTGGGAAGAGACCCAGTACTTC. This gives the protein CSASLASGIPWEETQYF.

The chain has TRBV20-1 and TRBJ1-4; 9 bases agree with TRBD1. This CDR3 is built from 16 residues. The V gene's germline CDR1 is DFQATT and CDR2 SNEGSKA (reference sequence). V was pared by 7 bases and J by 5 bases, with 14 bases of the junction left unmatched. The CDR3, as DNA: TGCAGTGTTCCCGGACCCCTCGGGACAGGGAATGAAAAACTGTTTTTT. Protein product: CSVPGPLGTGNEKLFF.

The rearrangement uses TRBV7-8 and TRBJ1-6; possible D gene TRBD1, 5 bases. Germline loops: CDR1 SGHVS, CDR2 FQNEAQ. The CDR3 runs to 14 residues. Trimming removed 5 bases from V and 8 bases from J, with 13 bases in between. The CDR3 protein is CASSHDSYDSPLHF. CDR3 DNA: TGTGCCAGCAGCCATGACAGTTATGATTCACCCCTCCACTTT.